One T cell receptor (beta chain) is described in this entry. The data derive from a study of STAT5B mutations in CD4+ large granular lymphocyte leukemia. Per the study methods: Lowest detectable productive clonotype frequency was 2.59 x 10-5. Using immunoSEQ multiplex PCR, the repertoire was profiled, and TCRdb retains in-frame clones only, with some absent. That table gives V, J and clone size, and the DNA gave D and trimming. This table has 20,000 or so clones, roughly 79% appearing once. The CDR3 is 15 amino acids. CDR1 SGHRS and CDR2 YFSETQ come from the germline V gene. The V gene end was trimmed by 0 bases and the J gene end by 6 bases; junction bases not matched to a gene: 7.

This rearrangement joins TRBV5-1 to TRBJ1-2; 8 bases are a match to TRBD1. Sequenced material: CD4+ T cells from blood buffy coats. This TCR was recovered from a human donor in good health. The CDR3 here is CASSLAGAGGHGYTF. The CDR3 DNA follows: TGCGCCAGCAGCTTGGCCGGAGCAGGGGGCCATGGCTACACCTTC.